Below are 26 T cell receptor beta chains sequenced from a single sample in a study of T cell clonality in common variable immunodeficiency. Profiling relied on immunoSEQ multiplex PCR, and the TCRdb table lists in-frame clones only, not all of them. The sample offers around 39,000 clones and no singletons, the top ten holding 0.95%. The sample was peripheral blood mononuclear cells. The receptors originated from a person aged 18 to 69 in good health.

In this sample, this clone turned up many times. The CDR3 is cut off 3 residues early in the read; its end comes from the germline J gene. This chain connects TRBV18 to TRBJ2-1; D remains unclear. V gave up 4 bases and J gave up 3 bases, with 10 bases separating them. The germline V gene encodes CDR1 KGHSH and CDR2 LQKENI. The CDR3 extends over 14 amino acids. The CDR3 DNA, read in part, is TGTGCCAGCTCACTCTCCGGGTACTACAATGAG. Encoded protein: CASSLSGYYNE. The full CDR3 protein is CASSLSGYYNEQFF. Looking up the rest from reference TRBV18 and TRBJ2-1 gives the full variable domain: NAGVMQNPRHLVRRRGQEARLRCSPMKGHSHVYWYRQLPEEGLKFMVYLQKENIIDESGMPKERFSAEFPKEGPSILRIQQVVRGDSAAYFCASSLSGYYNEQFFGPGTRLTVL.

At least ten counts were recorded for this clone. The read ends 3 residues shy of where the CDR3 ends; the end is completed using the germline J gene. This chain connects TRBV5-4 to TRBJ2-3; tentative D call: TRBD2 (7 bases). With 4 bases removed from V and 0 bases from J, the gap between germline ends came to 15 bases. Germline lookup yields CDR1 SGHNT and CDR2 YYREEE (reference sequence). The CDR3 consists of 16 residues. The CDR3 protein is CASSGEGGASTDTQYF. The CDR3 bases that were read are TGTGCCAGCAGCGGGGAAGGGGGGGCGAGCACAGATACG.

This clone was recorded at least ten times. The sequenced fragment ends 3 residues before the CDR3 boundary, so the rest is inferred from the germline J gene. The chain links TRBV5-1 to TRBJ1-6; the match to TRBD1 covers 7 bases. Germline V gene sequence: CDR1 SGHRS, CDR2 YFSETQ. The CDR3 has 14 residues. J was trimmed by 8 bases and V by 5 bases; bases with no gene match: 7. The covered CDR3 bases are TGCGCCAGCAGGACAGGGAGAGGCGATTCACCC. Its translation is CASRTGRGDSP. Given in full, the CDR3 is CASRTGRGDSPLHF.

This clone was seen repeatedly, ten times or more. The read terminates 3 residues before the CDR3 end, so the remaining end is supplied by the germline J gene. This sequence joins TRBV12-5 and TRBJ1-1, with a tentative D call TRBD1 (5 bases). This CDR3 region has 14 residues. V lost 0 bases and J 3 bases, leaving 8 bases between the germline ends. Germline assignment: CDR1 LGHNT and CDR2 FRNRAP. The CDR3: CASGLVGGDTEAFF. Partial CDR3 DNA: TGTGCTAGTGGTTTGGTAGGAGGGGACACTGAA.

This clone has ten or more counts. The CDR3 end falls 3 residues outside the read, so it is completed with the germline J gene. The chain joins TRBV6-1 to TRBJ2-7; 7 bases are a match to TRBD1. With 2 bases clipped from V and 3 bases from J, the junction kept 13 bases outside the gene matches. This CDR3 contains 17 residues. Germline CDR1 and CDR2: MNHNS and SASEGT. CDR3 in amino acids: CASSEHNRDSNGYEQYF. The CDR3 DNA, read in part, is TGTGCCAGCAGTGAACACAACCGGGACAGCAACGGCTACGAG.

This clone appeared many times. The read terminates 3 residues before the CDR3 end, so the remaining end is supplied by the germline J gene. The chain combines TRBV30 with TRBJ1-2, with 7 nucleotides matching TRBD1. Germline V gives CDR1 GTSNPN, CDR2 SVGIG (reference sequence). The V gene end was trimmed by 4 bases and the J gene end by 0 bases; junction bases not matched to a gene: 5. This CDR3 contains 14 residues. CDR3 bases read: TGTGCCTGGATGGGACAGAGATCTAACTATGGC. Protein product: CAWMGQRSNYG. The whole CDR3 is CAWMGQRSNYGYTF. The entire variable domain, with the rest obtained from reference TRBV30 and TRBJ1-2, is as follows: SQTIHQWPATLVQPVGSPLSLECTVEGTSNPNLYWYRQAAGRGLQLLFYSVGIGQISSEVPQNLSASRPQDRQFILSSKKLLLSDSGFYLCAWMGQRSNYGYTFGSGTRLTVV.

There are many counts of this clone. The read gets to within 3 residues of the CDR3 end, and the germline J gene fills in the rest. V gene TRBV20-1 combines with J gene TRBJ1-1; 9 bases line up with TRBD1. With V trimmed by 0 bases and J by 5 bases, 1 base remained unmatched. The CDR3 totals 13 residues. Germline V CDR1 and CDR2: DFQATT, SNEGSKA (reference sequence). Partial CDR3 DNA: TGCAGTGCTAGAGACGGACAGGGGACTGAA. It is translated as CSARDGQGTE. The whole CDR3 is CSARDGQGTEAFF.

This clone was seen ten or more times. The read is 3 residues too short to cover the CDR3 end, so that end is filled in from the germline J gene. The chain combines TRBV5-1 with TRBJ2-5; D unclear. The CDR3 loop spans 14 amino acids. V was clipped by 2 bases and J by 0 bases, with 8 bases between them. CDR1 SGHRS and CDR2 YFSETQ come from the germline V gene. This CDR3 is CASSFSGNQETQYF. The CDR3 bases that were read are TGCGCCAGCAGCTTCTCAGGTAACCAAGAGACC.

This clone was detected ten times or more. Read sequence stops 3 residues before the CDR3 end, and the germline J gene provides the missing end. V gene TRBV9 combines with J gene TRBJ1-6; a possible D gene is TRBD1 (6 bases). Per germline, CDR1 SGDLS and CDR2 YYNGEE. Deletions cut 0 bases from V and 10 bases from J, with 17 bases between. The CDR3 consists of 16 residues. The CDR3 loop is CASSVDPTGSGSPLHF. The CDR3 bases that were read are TGTGCCAGCAGCGTAGACCCAACAGGGTCCGGGTCACCC.

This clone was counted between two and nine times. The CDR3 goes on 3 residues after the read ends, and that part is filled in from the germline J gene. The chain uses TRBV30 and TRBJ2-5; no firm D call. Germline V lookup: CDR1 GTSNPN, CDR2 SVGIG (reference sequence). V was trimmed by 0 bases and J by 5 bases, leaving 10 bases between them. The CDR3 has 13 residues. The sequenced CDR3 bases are TGTGCCTGGAGTGTACTAAGTGGCGAGACC. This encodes CAWSVLSGET. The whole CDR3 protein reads CAWSVLSGETQYF.

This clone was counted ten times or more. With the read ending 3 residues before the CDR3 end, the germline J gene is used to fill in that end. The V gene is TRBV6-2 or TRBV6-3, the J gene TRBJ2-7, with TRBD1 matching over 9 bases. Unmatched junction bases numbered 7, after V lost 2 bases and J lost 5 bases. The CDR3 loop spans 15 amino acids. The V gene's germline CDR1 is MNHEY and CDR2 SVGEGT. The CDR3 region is CASSYAGTGINEQYF. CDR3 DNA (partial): TGTGCCAGCAGTTACGCGGGGACAGGGATCAACGAG.

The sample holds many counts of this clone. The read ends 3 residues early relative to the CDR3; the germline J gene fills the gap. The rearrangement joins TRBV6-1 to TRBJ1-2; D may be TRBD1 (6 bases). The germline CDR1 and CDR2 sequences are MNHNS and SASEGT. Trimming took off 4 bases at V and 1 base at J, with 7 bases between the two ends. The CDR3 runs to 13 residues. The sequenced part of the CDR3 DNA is TGTGCCAGCAGTGGGACAGTTAACTATGGC. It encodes CASSGTVNYG. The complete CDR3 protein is CASSGTVNYGYTF.

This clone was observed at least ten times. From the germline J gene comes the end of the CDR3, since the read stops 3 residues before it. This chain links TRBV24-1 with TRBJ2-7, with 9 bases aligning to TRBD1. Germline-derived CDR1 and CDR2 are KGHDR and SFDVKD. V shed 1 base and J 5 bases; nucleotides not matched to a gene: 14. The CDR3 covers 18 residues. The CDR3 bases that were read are TGTGCCACCAGTGATTTCATTCAGGGCGGGACAGGGCTAAACGAG. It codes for CATSDFIQGGTGLNE. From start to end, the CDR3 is CATSDFIQGGTGLNEQYF.

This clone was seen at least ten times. The sequenced CDR3 bases are TGTGCCAGTAGTATCCTTCAGGGGGCGACAGATACG. Translated, it gives CASSILQGATDT. The entire CDR3 sequence reads CASSILQGATDTQYF. This chain joins TRBV19 and TRBJ2-3; the match to TRBD1 covers 8 bases. The CDR3 goes on 3 residues after the read ends, and that part is filled in from the germline J gene. J was trimmed by 3 bases and V by 3 bases; bases with no gene match: 5. The CDR3 spans 15 residues. The germline V gene has CDR1 LNHDA and CDR2 SQIVND (reference sequence).

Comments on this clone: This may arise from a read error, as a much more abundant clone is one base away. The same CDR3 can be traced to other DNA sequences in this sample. Incomplete CDR3 DNA: TGTGCCAGCACCTTGCCCACAGGGGGAGGAAACTACGGC. Translated, it gives CASTLPTGGGNYG. The CDR3 in full is CASTLPTGGGNYGYTF. This rearrangement joins TRBV6-2 or TRBV6-3 to TRBJ1-2; 8 bases fit TRBD1. Sequencing ends 3 residues short of the CDR3 end; the germline J gene provides the rest. This CDR3 is 16 amino acids long. Germline assignment: CDR1 MNHEY and CDR2 SVGEGT.

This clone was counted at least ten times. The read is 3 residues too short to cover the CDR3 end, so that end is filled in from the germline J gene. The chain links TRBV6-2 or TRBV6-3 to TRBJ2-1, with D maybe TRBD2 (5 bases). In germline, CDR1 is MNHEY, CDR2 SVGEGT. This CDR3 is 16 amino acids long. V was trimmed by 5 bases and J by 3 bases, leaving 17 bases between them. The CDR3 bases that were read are TGTGCCAGCAGTGACACAGCGGAAACGATCTACAATGAG. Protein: CASSDTAETIYNE. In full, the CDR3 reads CASSDTAETIYNEQFF.

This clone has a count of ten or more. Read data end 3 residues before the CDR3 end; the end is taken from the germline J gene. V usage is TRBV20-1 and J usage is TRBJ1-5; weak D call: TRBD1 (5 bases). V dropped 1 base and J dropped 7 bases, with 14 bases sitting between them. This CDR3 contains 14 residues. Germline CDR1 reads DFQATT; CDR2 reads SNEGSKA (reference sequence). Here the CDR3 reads CSARVNAGFQPQHF. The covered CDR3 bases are TGCAGTGCTAGAGTAAATGCAGGGTTCCAGCCC.

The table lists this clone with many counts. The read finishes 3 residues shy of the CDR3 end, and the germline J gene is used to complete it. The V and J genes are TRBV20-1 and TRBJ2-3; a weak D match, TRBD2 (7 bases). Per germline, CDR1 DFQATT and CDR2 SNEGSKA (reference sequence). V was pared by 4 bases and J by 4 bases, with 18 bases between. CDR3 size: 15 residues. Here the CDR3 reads CSATLRGGLADTQYF. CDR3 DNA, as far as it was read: TGCAGTGCTACCCTAAGGGGGGGTCTAGCAGATACG.

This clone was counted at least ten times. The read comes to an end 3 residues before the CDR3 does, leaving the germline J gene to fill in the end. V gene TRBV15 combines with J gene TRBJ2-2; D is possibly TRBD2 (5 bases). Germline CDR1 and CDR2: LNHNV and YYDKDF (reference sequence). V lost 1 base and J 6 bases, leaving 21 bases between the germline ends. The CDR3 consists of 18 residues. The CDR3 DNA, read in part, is TGTGCCACCAGCAGAGTTGATCTAGCTGATAACCGTCCCGGGGAG. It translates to CATSRVDLADNRPGE. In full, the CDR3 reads CATSRVDLADNRPGELFF.

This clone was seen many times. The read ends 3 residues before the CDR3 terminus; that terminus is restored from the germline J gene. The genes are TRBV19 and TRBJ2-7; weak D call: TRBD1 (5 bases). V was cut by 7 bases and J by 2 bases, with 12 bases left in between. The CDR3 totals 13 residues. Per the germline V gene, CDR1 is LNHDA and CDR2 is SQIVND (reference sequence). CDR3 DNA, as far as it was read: TGTGCCAGTACCGCCGCAGGGACCTACGAG. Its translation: CASTAAGTYE. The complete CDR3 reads CASTAAGTYEQYF.

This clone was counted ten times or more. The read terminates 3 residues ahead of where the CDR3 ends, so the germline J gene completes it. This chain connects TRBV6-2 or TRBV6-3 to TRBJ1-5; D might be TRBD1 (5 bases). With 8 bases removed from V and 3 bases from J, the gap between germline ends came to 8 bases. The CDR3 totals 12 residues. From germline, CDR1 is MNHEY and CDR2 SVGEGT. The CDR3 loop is CASHRYNQPQHF. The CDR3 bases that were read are TGTGCCAGCCACAGGTACAATCAGCCC.

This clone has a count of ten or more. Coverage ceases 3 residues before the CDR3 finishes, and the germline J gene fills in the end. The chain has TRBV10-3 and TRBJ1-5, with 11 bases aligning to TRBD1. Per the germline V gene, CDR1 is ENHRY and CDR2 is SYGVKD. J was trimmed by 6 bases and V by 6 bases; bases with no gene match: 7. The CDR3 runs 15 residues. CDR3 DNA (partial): TGTGCCATCAGGCCGGGACAGGGGGAGGCTCAGCCC. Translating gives CAIRPGQGEAQP. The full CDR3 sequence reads CAIRPGQGEAQPQHF.

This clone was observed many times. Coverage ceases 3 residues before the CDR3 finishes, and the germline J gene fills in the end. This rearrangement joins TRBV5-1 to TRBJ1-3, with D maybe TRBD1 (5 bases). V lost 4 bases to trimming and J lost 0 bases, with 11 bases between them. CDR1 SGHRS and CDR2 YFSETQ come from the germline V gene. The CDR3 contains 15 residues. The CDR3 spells CASSDGTVSGNTIYF. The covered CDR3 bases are TGCGCCAGCAGCGACGGGACTGTCTCTGGAAACACC.

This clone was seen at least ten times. Incomplete CDR3 DNA: TGTGCCAGCAGTTCCGGGTCGGCCTACGAG. The encoded protein is CASSSGSAYE. The full CDR3 protein is CASSSGSAYEQYF. The rearrangement links TRBV28 to TRBJ2-7; D remains unclear. The read ends 3 residues before the CDR3 terminus; that terminus is restored from the germline J gene. The CDR3 has 13 residues. CDR1 MDHEN and CDR2 SYDVKM come from the germline V gene. V was cut by 4 bases and J by 2 bases, with 9 bases left in between.

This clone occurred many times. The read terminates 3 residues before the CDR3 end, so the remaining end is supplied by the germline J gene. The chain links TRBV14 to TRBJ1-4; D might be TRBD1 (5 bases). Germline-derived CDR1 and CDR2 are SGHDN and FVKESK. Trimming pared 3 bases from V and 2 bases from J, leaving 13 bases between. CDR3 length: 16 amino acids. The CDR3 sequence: CASSQRRGVTNEKLFF. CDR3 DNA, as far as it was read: TGTGCCAGCAGCCAGAGGAGAGGGGTCACTAATGAAAAA.

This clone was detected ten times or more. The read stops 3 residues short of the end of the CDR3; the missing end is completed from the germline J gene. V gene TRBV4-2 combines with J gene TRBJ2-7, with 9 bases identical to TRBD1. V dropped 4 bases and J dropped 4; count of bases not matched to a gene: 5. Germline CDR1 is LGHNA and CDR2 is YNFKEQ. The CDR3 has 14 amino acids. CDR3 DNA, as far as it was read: TGTGCCAGCAGCCGCAGACAGGGGGAATACGAG. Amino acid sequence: CASSRRQGEYE. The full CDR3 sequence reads CASSRRQGEYEQYF.